The 20 T cell receptor beta chains below were found in one sample sequenced in a study of beta chain features in type 1 diabetes. Study observations and caveats: Significant though moderate, a shortening of TCRB CDR3s appeared in all four CD4+ subsets of Type 1 diabetes patients.

No antigen has been identified for these receptors. The entirety of the isolated RNA underwent reverse transcription, so expressed TCRB transcripts were sequenced. This table comes from immunoSEQ multiplex PCR, and its TCRdb copy is limited to in-frame clones, with some not included. The data show about 360,000 clones, with around 12% seen just once and about 0.01% held by the top ten. What was sequenced was naive CD4+ T cells from blood. Source of these receptors: a woman younger than 30 with type 1 diabetes.

The V gene is TRBV28, the J gene TRBJ2-7, with a weak D call TRBD1 (6 bases). Germline loops: CDR1 MDHEN, CDR2 SYDVKM. The CDR3 totals 13 residues. V shed 10 bases and J shed 2 bases, with 15 bases lying between them. CDR3 region: CATEKDRPYEQYF. CDR3 coding DNA: TGTGCCACCGAAAAGGACAGACCCTACGAGCAGTACTTC.

Only a few counts were recorded for this clone. The rearrangement uses TRBV6-5 and TRBJ1-5; 8 nucleotides match TRBD1. The germline V gene encodes CDR1 MNHEY and CDR2 SVGAGI. The CDR3 extends over 15 amino acids. V lost 0 bases, J lost 7 bases, and 5 bases stayed unmatched. This CDR3 is CASSYSAGGRQPQHF. The DNA of the CDR3 is TGTGCCAGCAGTTACTCAGCAGGGGGCCGGCAGCCCCAGCATTTT.

The V gene is TRBV28, the J gene TRBJ2-1; the match to TRBD2 covers 10 bases. Germline lookup yields CDR1 MDHEN and CDR2 SYDVKM. With V trimmed by 5 bases and J by 5 bases, 9 bases remained unmatched. The CDR3 spans 16 residues. This CDR3 reads CASSTQGLALNNEQFF. CDR3 nucleotides: TGTGCCAGCAGTACCCAGGGACTAGCGCTTAACAATGAGCAGTTCTTC.

This clone was picked up a small number of times. CDR3 region: CASSHTGGPTDTQYF. CDR3 nucleotides: TGCGCCAGCAGCCACACAGGGGGTCCCACAGATACGCAGTATTTT. V gene TRBV4-3 combines with J gene TRBJ2-3; 8 nucleotides match TRBD1. With V trimmed by 3 bases and J by 2 bases, 4 bases remained unmatched. There are 15 residues in the CDR3. Germline-derived CDR1 and CDR2 are LGHNA and YSLEER.

This chain uses TRBV29-1 with TRBJ2-1; maybe TRBD2 (5 bases). Germline V gene lookup returns CDR1 SQVTM and CDR2 ANQGSEA. V was cut by 7 bases and J by 6 bases, with 13 bases left in between. The CDR3 spans 12 residues. Here the CDR3 DNA reads TGCAGCGCCCGGCCGGACTTCAATGAGCAGTTCTTC. Protein: CSARPDFNEQFF.

This clone was observed once. This chain joins TRBV25-1 and TRBJ1-3; 7 bases match TRBD1. Germline CDR1 and CDR2: MGHDK and SYGVNS. V trimming: 1 base; J trimming: 4 bases; junction bases outside the gene matches: 7. The CDR3 loop spans 16 amino acids. CDR3 bases: TGTGCCAGCAGTGAATTACAGACAGGGTCCGGAAACACCATATATTTT. Its translation is CASSELQTGSGNTIYF.

A few counts support this clone. This chain joins TRBV25-1 and TRBJ1-4, with TRBD1 matching 11 bases. The V gene end was trimmed by 3 bases and the J gene end by 10 bases; junction bases not matched to a gene: 7. Germline V gene data show CDR1 as MGHDK and CDR2 as SYGVNS. The length of the CDR3 is 15 residues. This CDR3 reads CASSESTGTGGKLFF. The CDR3 region has the DNA TGTGCCAGCAGTGAGAGTACCGGGACAGGGGGAAAACTGTTTTTT.

This clone was counted between two and nine times. The rearrangement joins TRBV10-3 to TRBJ2-7; TRBD2 matches 11 bases. The V gene end was trimmed by 11 bases and the J gene end by 4 bases; junction bases not matched to a gene: 7. The germline CDR1 and CDR2 sequences are ENHRY and SYGVKD. The CDR3 is made up of 13 amino acids. This chain's CDR3 is CASRTSGWYEQYF. In nucleotides, the CDR3 is TGTGCCTCGCGGACTAGCGGGTGGTACGAGCAGTACTTC.

The chain has TRBV29-1 and TRBJ2-3; 7 bases line up with TRBD1. Looked up from germline, CDR1 is SQVTM and CDR2 is ANQGSEA. J was trimmed by 4 bases and V by 7 bases; bases with no gene match: 8. The CDR3 is 13 amino acids. The chain's CDR3 is CSASDRSADTQYF. The CDR3 nucleotides are TGCAGCGCATCGGACAGGAGCGCAGATACGCAGTATTTT.

A few counts support this clone. The rearrangement links TRBV7-9 to TRBJ2-1; 11 positions agree with TRBD2. Germline V gives CDR1 SEHNR, CDR2 FQNEAQ (reference sequence). Trimming removed 2 bases from V and 7 bases from J; junction bases left unmatched: 7. The CDR3 covers 16 residues. The CDR3 DNA follows: TGTGCCAGCAGCTTAAGAGGGACTAGCGGCTGGAATGAGCAGTTCTTC. Translating it yields CASSLRGTSGWNEQFF.

Note on this clone: In the same sample, other DNA sequences code for this CDR3. The chain uses TRBV30 and TRBJ1-5; tentative D call: TRBD1 (5 bases). The V and J ends lost 0 bases and 2 bases respectively, with 5 bases between them. This CDR3 region has 13 residues. Germline V CDR1 and CDR2: GTSNPN, SVGIG (reference sequence). The CDR3 DNA follows: TGTGCCTGGAGTGTCAGGGGCAATCAGCCCCAGCATTTT. Translated: CAWSVRGNQPQHF. Full variable domain (remainder filled in from reference TRBV30 and TRBJ1-5): SQTIHQWPATLVQPVGSPLSLECTVEGTSNPNLYWYRQAAGRGLQLLFYSVGIGQISSEVPQNLSASRPQDRQFILSSKKLLLSDSGFYLCAWSVRGNQPQHFGDGTRLSIL.

This chain connects TRBV7-9 to TRBJ1-1, with D uncertain. V lost 5 bases to trimming and J lost 4 bases, with 11 bases between them. The CDR3 loop spans 13 amino acids. CDR1 is SEHNR and CDR2 is FQNEAQ in the germline V gene (reference sequence). CDR3: CASSPTVSTEAFF. The CDR3 coding sequence is TGTGCCAGCAGCCCGACTGTATCCACTGAAGCTTTCTTT.

The V and J genes are TRBV30 and TRBJ1-5; TRBD1 aligns across 8 bases. Germline loops: CDR1 GTSNPN, CDR2 SVGIG (reference sequence). The V and J ends lost 2 bases and 7 bases, in that order; junction bases with no gene match: 4. CDR3 length: 13 residues. The CDR3 DNA is TGTGCCTGGAGTCTTACAGGGGGGCAGCCCCAGCATTTT. Its translation: CAWSLTGGQPQHF.

This clone was found a few times. The chain has TRBV28 and TRBJ1-1; a weak D match, TRBD1 (6 bases). Germline lookup yields CDR1 MDHEN and CDR2 SYDVKM. V was shortened by 5 bases and J by 1 base, with 14 bases between the two germline ends. The CDR3 contains 15 residues. In nucleotides, the CDR3 is TGTGCCAGCAGTCTTTCCGGCAGGGGGAACACTGAAGCTTTCTTT. Amino acids: CASSLSGRGNTEAFF. Looking up the rest from reference TRBV28 and TRBJ1-1 gives the full variable domain: DVKVTQSSRYLVKRTGEKVFLECVQDMDHENMFWYRQDPGLGLRLIYFSYDVKMKEKGDIPEGYSVSREKKERFSLILESASTNQTSMYLCASSLSGRGNTEAFFGQGTRLTVV.

The chain combines TRBV7-8 with TRBJ1-5; possible D gene TRBD1, 5 bases. This CDR3 contains 15 residues. The germline CDR1 and CDR2 sequences are SGHVS and FQNEAQ. V was pared by 2 bases and J by 7 bases, with 15 bases between. CDR3 in amino acids: CASSLSTWGEQPQHF. CDR3 coding DNA: TGTGCCAGCAGCTTAAGTACGTGGGGGGAGCAGCCCCAGCATTTT.

This clone was detected only a few times. The rearrangement uses TRBV27 and TRBJ1-2; 9 nucleotides match TRBD1. Germline trimming cut 8 bases from V and 3 bases from J; bases unmatched to any gene: 4. The CDR3 length is 13 residues. The germline V gene encodes CDR1 MNHEY and CDR2 SMNVEV (reference sequence). In DNA form, the CDR3 reads TGTGCCAGCCAGGGACAGGGTTACTATGGCTACACCTTC. It specifies CASQGQGYYGYTF.

This clone has just a few counts. The gene calls are TRBV30 and TRBJ2-5; D not resolved. V lost 0 bases to trimming and J lost 1 base, with 6 bases between them. The CDR3 spans 13 residues. CDR1 and CDR2 from the germline V gene are GTSNPN and SVGIG (reference sequence). The CDR3 coding sequence is TGTGCCTGGAGTGTTTCCCTCCAAGAGACCCAGTACTTC. Its protein product is CAWSVSLQETQYF.

This clone was detected only a few times. V usage is TRBV11-2 and J usage is TRBJ2-5; TRBD2 agrees at 9 bases. Looked up from germline, CDR1 is SGHAT and CDR2 is FQNNGV. V lost 5 bases and J lost 4; bases outside the gene matches: 5. The CDR3 loop spans 14 amino acids. The CDR3 spells CASSPDSGRETQYF. The CDR3 DNA follows: TGTGCCAGCAGCCCAGATAGCGGGAGAGAGACCCAGTACTTC. Combining the CDR3 with reference TRBV11-2 and TRBJ2-5 gives the whole variable domain EAGVAQSPRYKIIEKRQSVAFWCNPISGHATLYWYQQILGQGPKLLIQFQNNGVVDDSQLPKDRFSAERLKGVDSTLKIQPAKLEDSAVYLCASSPDSGRETQYFGPGTRLLVL.

This clone was picked up a small number of times. This chain connects TRBV9 to TRBJ2-3; D gene uncertain. Germline lookup yields CDR1 SGDLS and CDR2 YYNGEE. V was cut by 3 bases and J by 4 bases, with 6 bases left in between. The CDR3 consists of 12 residues. For the CDR3, the DNA is TGTGCCAGCAGCGCAATTCCAGATACGCAGTATTTT. This codes for CASSAIPDTQYF.

This clone was picked up a small number of times. This sequence joins TRBV29-1 and TRBJ1-1, with a tentative D call TRBD1 (6 bases). The germline V gene encodes CDR1 SQVTM and CDR2 ANQGSEA. V was clipped by 3 bases and J by 6 bases, with 17 bases between them. This CDR3 spans 14 amino acids. This CDR3 reads CSVDPATGPAEAFF. CDR3 DNA sequence: TGCAGCGTTGACCCTGCTACAGGGCCCGCTGAAGCTTTCTTT.